This TCR beta chain originates from a study of PD-L1 blockade in urothelial cancer. Turning to the study itself: Patients commenced atezolizumab at some point between 2014 and 2016, and it was given at 1,200 mg intravenously every 3 weeks. Blood analysis occurred 3 weeks (second dose) and 6 weeks after treatment start. Study-wide results and caveats: By 3 weeks, tumor-associated blood clones had expanded more in durable-benefit patients.

Time point reported: peripheral blood 6 weeks after treatment start. Each patient supplied 1 to 8 pretreatment and on-treatment samples. As regards this clone: No antigen is known for it.

Sequencing used immunoSEQ multiplex PCR; TCRdb keeps in-frame clones, though not all of them. The table shows roughly 50,000 clones, with 80% to 90% occurring only once. The source material was PBMCs, sampled around atezolizumab (anti-PD-L1) treatment. This clonotype was sampled from a man between 65 and 79 years old with urothelial cancer.

The CDR3 region is CASSPQGGEKLFF. The CDR3, as DNA: TGTGCCAGCAGTCCGCAGGGTGGTGAAAAACTGTTTTTT. The chain couples TRBV7-6 to TRBJ1-4, with D perhaps TRBD1 (5 bases). Trimming removed 6 bases at V and 7 bases at J, with 12 bases between. This CDR3 is 13 amino acids long. CDR1 is SGHVS and CDR2 is FNYEAQ in the germline V gene. Filled out from reference TRBV7-6 and TRBJ1-4, the complete variable domain reads GAGVSQSPRYKVTKRGQDVALRCDPISGHVSLYWYRQALGQGPEFLTYFNYEAQQDKSGLPNDRFSAERPEGSISTLTIQRTEQRDSAMYRCASSPQGGEKLFFGSGTQLSVL.